The rows below give T cell receptor beta chains drawn from one sample of a study of blood T cell repertoires in COVID-19. Method: immunoSEQ multiplex PCR; TCRdb's copy keeps in-frame clones and lacks some. The sample shows roughly 250,000 clones, approximately 91% of them seen only once. The sequenced material came from peripheral blood. Receptors originate from a woman between 35 and 50 years old who had recovered from COVID-19. Each CDR3 is given with its conserved first and last residue. Fields, in order: D gene, J gene, V gene, CDR3 DNA, CDR3 protein. The D gene is left open where the match is weak.

TRBD1,TRBJ2-7,TRBV9,TGTGCCAGCAGCGTAGGCCAGGGGGCCCTCTACGAGCAGTACTTC,CASSVGQGALYEQYF
TRBD1,TRBJ1-2,TRBV28,TGTGCCAGTCGCACGGGGGACAGGGTGCATGGCTACACCTTC,CASRTGDRVHGYTF
-,TRBJ1-5,TRBV7-9,TGTGCCAGCAGCTTAGACTCGAATCAGCCCCAGCATTTT,CASSLDSNQPQHF
-,TRBJ1-4,TRBV25-1,TGTGCCAGCAGTGGCAGACAGTCCCTTGCAACTAATGAAAAACTGTTTTTT,CASSGRQSLATNEKLFF
TRBD1,TRBJ1-4,TRBV6-5,TGTGCCAGCAGTTACACCAGGGGGCGCGGTAATGAAAAACTGTTTTTT,CASSYTRGRGNEKLFF
TRBD2,TRBJ2-7,TRBV19,TGTGCCAGTAGTTTCGGACTAGCGGGAGGATTGAGCTCCTACGAGCAGTACTTC,CASSFGLAGGLSSYEQYF
TRBD2,TRBJ2-1,TRBV5-5,TGTGCCAGCAGTGCTAGCGGAAGCTCCTACAATGAGCAGTTCTTC,CASSASGSSYNEQFF
-,TRBJ2-7,TRBV20-1,TGCAGTGCTAGTTCAGCGGGTCGCTCCTACGAGCAGTACTTC,CSASSAGRSYEQYF
-,TRBJ2-3,TRBV5-1,TGCGCCAGCAGCTTACGAGAAGTCGGTACAGATACGCAGTATTTT,CASSLREVGTDTQYF
TRBD1,TRBJ1-6,TRBV19,TGTGCCAGTAGAAGACAGGGTGAAGTTGGATCACCCCTCCACTTT,CASRRQGEVGSPLHF
-,TRBJ1-2,TRBV11-2,TGTGCCAGCAGCTTTGACCCAGGAAGGGGCTACACCTTC,CASSFDPGRGYTF
TRBD1,TRBJ1-6,TRBV30,TGTGCCTGGACGGGACAGGGGGGCTCACCCCTCCACTTT,CAWTGQGGSPLHF